This TCR beta chain was sequenced during a study of blood T cell repertoires in COVID-19. On the study more broadly: Specimens from acute and convalescent COVID-19 originated in the United States, Italy and Spain. T cells, B-cell-depleted T cells, or PBMCs provided the cDNA or gDNA that served as material.

CDR1 is LGHDT and CDR2 is YNNKEL in the germline V gene (reference sequence). CDR3 size: 17 residues. Germline trimming cut 2 bases from V and 2 bases from J; bases unmatched to any gene: 11. How the authors handled the data: How many nucleated cells were present was estimated from reference gene primer amplification. Assay used: immunoSEQ multiplex PCR; TCRdb lists only in-frame clones, some missing. The V and J calls and clone size come from that table; D and trimming were worked out from the DNA. The data show 90,000 or so clones, roughly 80% seen once. The gene calls are TRBV3-1 (or the pseudogene TRBV3-2) and TRBJ1-2, with 7 positions matching TRBD1. The sequence was collected from a man older than 75 with active or convalescent COVID-19. Sequencing was carried out using peripheral blood. The CDR3 loop reads CASSQRAQTGRNYGYTF. The CDR3 DNA sequence: TGTGCCAGCAGCCAACGCGCCCAGACAGGGAGGAACTATGGCTACACCTTC.